The sequence of this TCR beta chain was determined in a study of T cells in Graves' hyperthyroidism and ophthalmopathy. Study-wide results and limits: Model predictions of ophthalmopathy came a median approximately 6.8 months before onset. Blood also contained most expanded thyroid clonotypes above 0.001. Stable hyperthyroidism and ophthalmopathy were separated using 13 V-J signatures.

As regards this clonotype: Its antigen remains unidentified.

RNA transcripts gave rise to amplified TCR beta CDR3 regions. Primed by the HTBI set, a first-round RT-PCR was run on the TCR CDR3. From the multiplex PCR reads, TCRdb called clonotypes with MiXCR, one entry per CDR3 protein. The sample lists hundreds of thousands of distinct CDR3 sequences; 45% were seen once. The diagnoses drew upon clinical symptoms, serum thyroxine and TRAb, thyroid ultrasound and orbital computed tomography. Germline lookup yields CDR1 ENHRY and CDR2 SYGVKD. The CDR3 is made up of 14 amino acids. The germline V and J ends were trimmed by 4 bases and 3 bases, with 11 bases remaining between them.

The chain combines TRBV10-3 with TRBJ2-3; D is undetermined. This receptor was obtained from an adult man with Graves' disease, either hyperthyroidism or ophthalmopathy (not recorded which). The sequencing sample was made of peripheral blood or thyroid tissue (not recorded which). The CDR3 DNA reads as TGTGCCATCAGTGCGGGTTCAAAAACAGATACGCAGTATTTT. Protein: CAISAGSKTDTQYF.